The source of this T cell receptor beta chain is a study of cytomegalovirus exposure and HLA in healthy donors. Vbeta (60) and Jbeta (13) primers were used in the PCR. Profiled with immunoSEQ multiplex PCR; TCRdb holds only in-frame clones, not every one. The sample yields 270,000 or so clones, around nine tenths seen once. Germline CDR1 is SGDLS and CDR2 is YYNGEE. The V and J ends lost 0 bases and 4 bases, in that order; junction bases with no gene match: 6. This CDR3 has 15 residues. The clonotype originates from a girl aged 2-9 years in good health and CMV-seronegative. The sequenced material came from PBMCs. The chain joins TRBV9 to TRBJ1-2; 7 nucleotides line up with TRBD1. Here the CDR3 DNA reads TGTGCCAGCAGCGTAGCTAAAGGGGGCCCCTATGGCTACACCTTC. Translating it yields CASSVAKGGPYGYTF.